One sample yielded the 13 T cell receptor beta chains listed below, sequenced in a study of T cell responses to AZD1222 COVID-19 vaccine. Profiled with immunoSEQ multiplex PCR; TCRdb holds only in-frame clones, not every one. The sample has around 130,000 clones; about 86% are singletons. Sequences were derived from peripheral blood, sampled on day 0 of AZD1222 vaccination. Every receptor here comes from an adult in good health.

This chain uses TRBV7-2 with TRBJ2-7; 7 nucleotides line up with TRBD1. Germline V gene lookup returns CDR1 SGHTA and CDR2 FQGNSA. Unmatched junction bases numbered 10, after V lost 8 bases and J lost 0 bases. This CDR3 region has 15 residues. The CDR3, as DNA: TGTGCCAGCTCAGGGGGACACGTACCCTCCTACGAGCAGTACTTC. Protein sequence: CASSGGHVPSYEQYF.

The chain carries TRBV2 and TRBJ2-7; D remains ambiguous. Trimming took off 6 bases at V and 4 bases at J, with 10 bases between the two ends. Per germline, CDR1 SNHLY and CDR2 FYNNEI. The CDR3 consists of 12 residues. The CDR3 loop reads CASSAVGYEQYF. The CDR3 DNA follows: TGTGCCAGCAGCGCGGTGGGTTACGAGCAGTACTTC.

The chain carries TRBV10-3 and TRBJ1-6; a possible D gene is TRBD1 (5 bases). This CDR3 spans 16 amino acids. V was clipped by 0 bases and J by 9 bases, with 15 bases between them. Germline CDR1 reads ENHRY; CDR2 reads SYGVKD. For the CDR3, the DNA is TGTGCCATCAGTGAGTCGAGGGGCGATCGAGGTTCACCCCTCCACTTT. As protein: CAISESRGDRGSPLHF.

In its sample, this clone was seen a few times. This chain joins TRBV6-5 and TRBJ1-6; D unresolved. In germline, CDR1 is MNHEY, CDR2 SVGAGI. The CDR3 extends over 14 amino acids. V was cut by 6 bases and J by 9 bases, with 15 bases left in between. CDR3 sequence reads: CASRDNWVGSPLHF. CDR3 in DNA: TGTGCCAGCAGAGACAATTGGGTCGGTTCACCCCTCCACTTT.

The chain uses TRBV19 and TRBJ1-1; the match to TRBD1 covers 8 bases. Per the germline V gene, CDR1 is LNHDA and CDR2 is SQIVND (reference sequence). The CDR3 extends over 16 amino acids. Trimming at V came to 3 bases and at J to 4 bases, leaving 10 bases not matched to a gene. CDR3 residues: CASSMPSQGAFTEAFF. DNA for the CDR3: TGTGCCAGTAGTATGCCCTCTCAGGGGGCTTTCACTGAAGCTTTCTTT.

The chain uses TRBV29-1 and TRBJ2-7; 8 bases align to TRBD2. The V segment lost 2 bases and the J segment 5 bases; nucleotides outside the gene matches: 5. The germline CDR1 and CDR2 sequences are SQVTM and ANQGSEA. The CDR3 contains 13 residues. For the CDR3, the DNA is TGCAGCGTTGAAAGGATAGCGGGGAACGAGCAGTACTTC. Its translation: CSVERIAGNEQYF.

This rearrangement joins TRBV19 to TRBJ1-2; D gene uncertain. CDR3 length: 11 residues. V was cut by 7 bases and J by 2 bases, with 5 bases left in between. CDR1 LNHDA and CDR2 SQIVND come from the germline V gene (reference sequence). CDR3 sequence: CASKENYGYTF. CDR3 nucleotides: TGTGCCAGTAAAGAGAACTATGGCTACACCTTC. The variable domain in full, completed from reference TRBV19 and TRBJ1-2, reads DGGITQSPKYLFRKEGQNVTLSCEQNLNHDAMYWYRQDPGQGLRLIYYSQIVNDFQKGDIAEGYSVSREKKESFPLTVTSAQKNPTAFYLCASKENYGYTFGSGTRLTVV.

The V call is TRBV6-2 or TRBV6-3, the J call TRBJ1-2; 8 bases are a match to TRBD1. The CDR3 spans 15 residues. After removal of 4 bases from V and 8 bases from J, the junction contained 12 bases not matched to a gene. Looked up from germline, CDR1 is MNHEY and CDR2 is SVGEGT. In DNA, the CDR3 is TGTGCCAGCAGTTGGGGACAGGCGTCCATCGGGGGCTACACCTTC. As protein: CASSWGQASIGGYTF.

This sequence joins TRBV30 and TRBJ1-2; 7 bases line up with TRBD1. Germline V CDR1 and CDR2: GTSNPN, SVGIG (reference sequence). CDR3 size: 17 residues. V was clipped by 6 bases and J by 2 bases; unmatched bases: 18. CDR3 in amino acids: CACSRYRGLLSNYGYTF. The CDR3 DNA reads TGTGCCTGTAGCAGATACAGGGGACTCCTTTCCAACTATGGCTACACCTTC.

The chain uses TRBV5-8 and TRBJ2-4; D might be TRBD1 (5 bases). This CDR3 is 14 amino acids long. Trimming cost V 0 bases and J 4 bases, with 8 bases left between them. The germline V gene has CDR1 SGHTS and CDR2 YDEGEE. CDR3 sequence: CASSLGDRKNIQYF. For the CDR3, the DNA is TGTGCCAGCAGCTTGGGAGACAGAAAAAACATTCAGTACTTC.

A few counts support this clone. The CDR3: CASTQWAGETGELFF. The CDR3 bases are TGTGCCAGCACCCAGTGGGCGGGAGAAACCGGGGAGCTGTTTTTT. The V gene is TRBV6-5, the J gene TRBJ2-2; TRBD2 matches 7 bases. The CDR3 has 15 amino acids. Trimming removed 7 bases from V and 5 bases from J; junction bases left unmatched: 10. Per germline, CDR1 MNHEY and CDR2 SVGAGI.

The rearrangement links TRBV30 to TRBJ2-7; the match to TRBD1 covers 9 bases. V lost 0 bases and J lost 3; bases outside the gene matches: 3. The CDR3 is 14 residues long. Per germline, CDR1 GTSNPN and CDR2 SVGIG (reference sequence). CDR3: CAWSVHRGHYEQYF. The CDR3 nucleotides read TGTGCCTGGAGTGTACACAGGGGGCACTACGAGCAGTACTTC.

This rearrangement joins TRBV19 to TRBJ2-2; the D gene could be TRBD1 or TRBD2 (5 bases each). This CDR3 contains 16 residues. V lost 4 bases and J 6 bases, leaving 18 bases between the germline ends. The germline CDR1 and CDR2 sequences are LNHDA and SQIVND (reference sequence). The CDR3 here is CASSKRAGSAPGELFF. In DNA form, the CDR3 reads TGTGCCAGTAGTAAACGAGCAGGGAGCGCCCCCGGGGAGCTGTTTTTT. Full variable domain (rest looked up from reference TRBV19 and TRBJ2-2): DGGITQSPKYLFRKEGQNVTLSCEQNLNHDAMYWYRQDPGQGLRLIYYSQIVNDFQKGDIAEGYSVSREKKESFPLTVTSAQKNPTAFYLCASSKRAGSAPGELFFGEGSRLTVL.